Listed here are 10 T cell receptor beta chains from one sample, sequenced in a study of CD8+CD57+ T cells in acquired aplastic anemia. Investigators profiled TCR beta VDJ and CDR3 from genomic DNA template. TCRdb re-derived calls from the reads in MiXCR, one entry per CDR3 protein. The repertoire holds roughly 190,000 distinct CDR3 sequences, 40% to 55% seen once, with 8.5% to 10% in the top ten. All sequencing subjects had displayed CD8+CD57+ cell expansion on flow cytometry. Source material: sorted CD4+, CD8+, or CD8+CD57+ T cells (not recorded which) from PBMCs. The receptors here all came from a human donor with aplastic anemia.

This chain connects TRBV20-1 to TRBJ1-1; D unclear. The CDR3 totals 14 residues. Per germline, CDR1 DFQATT and CDR2 SNEGSKA (reference sequence). The V and J ends lost 1 base and 4 bases respectively, with 13 bases between them. CDR3 protein: CSARGAGEGTEAFF. The CDR3 coding sequence is TGCAGTGCTAGAGGGGCCGGGGAGGGCACTGAAGCTTTCTTT.

A few counts support this clonotype. This chain joins TRBV28 and TRBJ2-3, with D unclear. Germline V gives CDR1 MDHEN, CDR2 SYDVKM. CDR3 length: 16 amino acids. V lost 2 bases and J 1 base, leaving 13 bases between the germline ends. The CDR3 spells CASSLARQVRTDTQYF. The CDR3 DNA sequence: TGTGCCAGCAGTTTAGCCCGGCAGGTACGCACAGATACGCAGTATTTT. The full variable domain, completed using reference TRBV28 and TRBJ2-3, is DVKVTQSSRYLVKRTGEKVFLECVQDMDHENMFWYRQDPGLGLRLIYFSYDVKMKEKGDIPEGYSVSREKKERFSLILESASTNQTSMYLCASSLARQVRTDTQYFGPGTRLTVL.

This rearrangement joins TRBV25-1 to TRBJ1-3; TRBD1 is a possible D gene (6 bases). Deletions cut 6 bases from V and 0 bases from J, with 18 bases between. This CDR3 has 17 residues. The V gene's germline CDR1 is MGHDK and CDR2 SYGVNS. CDR3 region: CASSLGAGPHSGNTIYF. The CDR3 nucleotides are TGTGCCAGCAGCTTGGGGGCGGGCCCACACTCTGGAAACACCATATATTTT.

In its sample, this clonotype was seen many times. The junction departs from germline at one end; a sequencing error may be responsible. The V call is TRBV7-6, the J call TRBJ2-7; 9 positions agree with TRBD2. The germline gives CDR1 SGHVS, CDR2 FNYEAQ. The CDR3 consists of 15 residues. This chain's CDR3 is CASSYLSGRNGEQYF. The DNA of the CDR3 is TGTGCCAGCAGCTACCTCAGCGGGAGGAATGGCGAGCAGTATTTC. Drawing the rest from reference TRBV7-6 and TRBJ2-7, the complete variable domain is GAGVSQSPRYKVTKRGQDVALRCDPISGHVSLYWYRQALGQGPEFLTYFNYEAQQDKSGLPNDRFSAERPEGSISTLTIQRTEQRDSAMYRCASSYLSGRNGEQYFGPGTRLTVT.

V is TRBV10-3 and J is TRBJ2-7; TRBD1 matches at 8 bases. The CDR3 sequence is 13 residues long. Germline V CDR1 and CDR2: ENHRY, SYGVKD. With 2 bases clipped from V and 3 bases from J, the junction kept 0 bases outside the gene matches. The CDR3 nucleotides are TGTGCCATCAGTGAGGGACAGGGCTACGAGCAGTACTTC. Protein product: CAISEGQGYEQYF.

This clonotype appeared a few times. The gene calls are TRBV12-3 or TRBV12-4 and TRBJ2-4, with D unresolved. The CDR3 has 15 residues. V was pared by 2 bases and J by 0 bases, with 8 bases between. Here the CDR3 DNA reads TGTGCCAGCAGTTTAATGTCAGGAGCCAAAAACATTCAGTACTTC. This translates into CASSLMSGAKNIQYF.

The rearrangement joins TRBV5-1 to TRBJ2-7, with D maybe TRBD1 (6 bases). Germline CDR1 and CDR2: SGHRS and YFSETQ. V was pared by 2 bases and J by 3 bases, with 12 bases between. The CDR3 runs to 14 residues. The CDR3 nucleotides read TGCGCCAGCAGCTTCCGGGACACCGGCTACGAGCAGTACTTC. This sequence encodes CASSFRDTGYEQYF.

This clonotype was observed at least ten times. The genes are TRBV9 and TRBJ1-3; no definite D call. Germline V CDR1 and CDR2: SGDLS, YYNGEE. This CDR3 contains 18 residues. Deletions cut 0 bases from V and 0 bases from J, with 16 bases between. CDR3 sequence reads: CASSVANVGSYSGNTIYF. The CDR3 region has the DNA TGTGCCAGCAGCGTAGCGAACGTGGGTTCGTACTCTGGAAACACCATATATTTT.

This clonotype was seen only once. A junction boundary mismatches the germline segment, possibly from a read error. This rearrangement joins TRBV10-2 to TRBJ1-1, with D hard to call. The CDR3 contains 13 residues. The germline V gene has CDR1 WSHSY and CDR2 SAAADI. The CDR3, as DNA: TGCGCCAGCACTAGGGCCCCGAACGCTGAAGCTCTCTTT. This sequence encodes CASTRAPNAEALF.

This clonotype was counted a few times. The V gene is TRBV11-2, the J gene TRBJ1-4, with no clear D. The CDR3 has 18 residues. Looked up from germline, CDR1 is SGHAT and CDR2 is FQNNGV. V lost 1 base, J lost 7 bases, and 22 bases lay in between. The CDR3 reads CASSLGVEAGGLGEKLFF. CDR3 DNA sequence: TGTGCCAGCAGCTTAGGGGTGGAAGCAGGAGGGCTCGGTGAAAAACTGTTTTTT.